The following is a TCR beta chain sequence with its context. Antigen: not known. Other DNA variants within this sample encode the same CDR3. This record belongs to a study of cytomegalovirus exposure and HLA in healthy donors. Study summary: Per a later analysis, the 666 first-cohort and 95 to 150 validation repertoires shared one platform. Findings of the study overall: A few chains linked to CMV were shown in vitro to be specific for CMV antigens. The investigators catalogued 150 or so TCR beta chains as cytomegalovirus-associated. Accounts indicate the classifier identified cytomegalovirus status with strong specificity and sensitivity.

The CDR3 has 12 amino acids. Germline CDR1 is SQVTM and CDR2 is ANQGSEA. J lost 3 bases, V lost 7 bases, and 2 bases had no gene match. Assay: immunoSEQ multiplex PCR; the TCRdb copy retains only in-frame clones and omits some. The sample gives some 260,000 clones, about 90% of which show up once; around 3.1% is in the top ten. The J gene is TRBJ2-2, the V gene TRBV29-1; TRBD1 matches at 7 bases. The receptor comes from a woman between 25 and 40 years old in good health and CMV-seronegative. Sequenced input: PBMCs. In DNA form, the CDR3 reads TGCAGCGCCGACAGGGACACCGGGGAGCTGTTTTTT. Protein sequence: CSADRDTGELFF.